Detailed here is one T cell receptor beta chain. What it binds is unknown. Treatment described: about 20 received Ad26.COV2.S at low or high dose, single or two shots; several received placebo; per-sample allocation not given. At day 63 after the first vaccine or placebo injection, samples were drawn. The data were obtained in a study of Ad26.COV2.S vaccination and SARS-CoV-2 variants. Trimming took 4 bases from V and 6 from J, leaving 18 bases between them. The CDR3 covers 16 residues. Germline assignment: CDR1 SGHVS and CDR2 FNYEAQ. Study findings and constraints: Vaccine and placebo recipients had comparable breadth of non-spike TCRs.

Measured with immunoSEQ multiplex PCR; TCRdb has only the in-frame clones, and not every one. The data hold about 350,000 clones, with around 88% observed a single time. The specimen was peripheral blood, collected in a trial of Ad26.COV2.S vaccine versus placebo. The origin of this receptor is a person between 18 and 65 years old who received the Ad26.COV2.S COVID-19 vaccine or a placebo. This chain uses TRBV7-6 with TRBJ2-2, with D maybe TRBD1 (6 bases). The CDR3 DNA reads TGTGCCAGCAGCTGGCCCAAGACAGGAAATCCCGGGGAGCTGTTTTTT. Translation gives CASSWPKTGNPGELFF.